Given below is one T cell receptor (beta chain) in context. The antigen it binds to is not known. No qualities accompany the bases; no much larger clone lies one base away. Inclusion was restricted to participants for whom at least one PBMC sample before ART initiation and at least two post-ART samples were available. Every participant with HIV received treatment in the United States of America. Before DNA extraction, cryopreserved samples of roughly 0.9-11 million PBMC were thawed and washed. At the time of the earliest PBMC sample, participants with HIV were aged between about 20 and 60 years. Per participant, PBMC samples came from 1-4 timepoints prior to ART initiation and 2-8 timepoints following ART initiation, for a median of 7 samples. For every participant, serial HIV viral load, CD4+ T-cell count, ART history and demographic data were obtained. A Qiagen kit on a QIAcube was used to extract genomic DNA from unsorted PBMC, with samples processed in batches of 12.

These data are taken from a study of long-term antiretroviral therapy in people with HIV (dated by TCRdb to 2022 to 2024). For the wider study: The earliest samples were collected roughly a decade before the 2015 WHO recommendation for immediate ART, at a time when ART was usually postponed until CD4 counts fell. No cross-contamination during QIAcube processing was seen in test extractions of a monoclonal T-cell line run alongside approximately 36 polyclonal samples. About 35% of the 30 participants with HIV were female. From fewer than 35 adults with confirmed HIV infection, the cohort provided roughly 200 cryopreserved PBMC samples, gathered serially across a mean of around six years (range 1-12). A retrospective serial study tested whether changes in peripheral blood TRB repertoire composition and diversity were associated with ART initiation and durable HIV suppression. Here is what the overall study found, with its caveats: Inferences about post-ART repertoire changes are limited because no data were available on ART adherence, viral resistance or therapy changes. ART initiation was associated with a significant increase in TRB diversity, but diversity stayed significantly below transplant donor controls even after long-term ART. Narrower CDR3 length ranges were observed in HIV repertoires than in controls, and an antigen-experienced repertoire with only a slight naive shift after ART was suggested by the network structure. The samples span the years 2004 to 2017, and the ART regimens used at that time may not be as effective as current regimens. The repertoire was dominated across all time points by expanded TRB clones identified before ART initiation, although this dominance was seen to fluctuate and to decrease in many PLHIV after ART. Since PBMC availability was limited, sequencing covered only the TCR beta chain, with no alpha chain pairing. Because pre-ART samples had limited cell numbers, unsorted PBMC were profiled rather than sorted CD4+ and CD8+ T cells.

Relative to germline, V is 2 bases shorter and J is 3 bases shorter, with 1 base between their ends. The germline V gene provides CDR1 KGHSH and CDR2 LQKENI. From cysteine to phenylalanine, the CDR3 is 11 amino acids long. Of all the DNA, just the CDR3 is kept, 33 bases in frame from base 1. The immunoSEQ hsTCRB v3.0 assay was used at survey level resolution to sequence the TRB variable region. The target sequencing depth for TRB was roughly 40,000-55,000 T-cell genomes per sample. Pooled TRB libraries were sequenced on an Illumina MiSeq with a v3 150-cycle kit. The study's processing was this. Repertoire analysis was run in R within a reproducible Nextflow workflow that covered QC, data transformation and analysis. Custom analyses were implemented in LymphoSeq2, an R package for AIRR-Seq data exploration. After excluding several samples that yielded fewer than 5000 total TRB sequences, approximately 180 HIV repertoires remained for analysis. Among the 170 to 200 HIV repertoires that were kept, some 60 were collected before ART initiation and under 150 were collected after ART initiation. Each repertoire was downsampled to 5000 TRB nucleotide sequences, and summary statistics were averaged across 100 downsampling iterations. Only TRB sequences with CDR3 regions of at least seven amino acids were retained for analysis. Diversity was assessed using a clonality score derived from Shannon entropy and using the Gini coefficient. Repertoire networks linked the top 5000 CDR3 amino acid sequences whenever two sequences differed by an edit distance of one. For TRB CDR3 amino acid sequences, antigen specificity groups and MHC restriction were predicted with GLIPH2. To flag known CMV, EBV, HIV or tissue antigen associations, CDR3 amino acid sequences were matched against VDJdb and McPAS-TCR. Pre-ART, post-ART and control groups were compared with Wilcoxon signed-rank tests and Holm-Bonferroni correction. TCRdb retrieved this table from immuneACCESS and kept in-frame rearrangements only. Not all clones are present; in checked studies, unresolved V genes account for under half, and no reason is known for the remainder. D and trimming come from the DNA, and the V and J calls and clone size come from that table. Counted in this sample were tens of thousands of clones; roughly 95% of them appeared once. The ten largest account for approximately 2.5% of the sample.

The chain was built from TRBV18 and TRBJ2-5, with the D gene uncertain. This TCR derives from a woman aged 45-65 years with HIV. The sequencing here drew on unsorted PBMCs, taken 3.7 years after starting antiretroviral therapy. The CDR3 protein: CASSPKETQYF. The sequenced DNA: TGTGCCAGCTCACCAAAAGAGACCCAGTACTTC.